This T cell receptor (beta chain) was profiled in a study of Graves' ophthalmopathy and Graves' hyperthyroidism. Whole-study context: Stable hyperthyroid donors showed no ophthalmopathy during 18 months follow-up.

There are 13 residues in the CDR3. Germline loops: CDR1 MNHNY, CDR2 SVGAGI (reference sequence). V lost 5 bases and J 4 bases, leaving 11 bases between the germline ends. This clonotype came up many times. Amplification of the TCR beta CDR3 regions used RNA transcripts (as template). HTBI primers primed a first-round RT-PCR, and a second-round multiplex PCR followed. From the multiplex PCR reads, TCRdb called clonotypes with MiXCR, one entry per CDR3 protein. The sample lists some 1.1 million distinct CDR3 sequences; about two fifths were seen once. The receptor was derived from an adult man with Graves' hyperthyroidism. Sequencing was done on a sample of peripheral blood or thyroid tissue (not recorded which). J is TRBJ1-1 and V is TRBV6-6; TRBD1 might be the D (6 bases). CDR3 residues: CASSTTGTTEAFF. As DNA, the CDR3 is TGTGCCAGCAGTACAACAGGGACCACTGAAGCTTTCTTT.